The 13 T cell receptor beta chains below come from one sample, sequenced in a study of OX40 agonist ivuxolimab in advanced cancers. Produced via immunoSEQ multiplex PCR; TCRdb's table is partial and in-frame only. The repertoire holds around 64,000 clones, around 90% seen once, with under 10% in the top ten. Source: CD4+ or CD8+ T cells sorted from blood, taken in a trial of the OX40 agonist ivuxolimab. Every receptor here comes from an adult with an advanced solid tumor such as melanoma, head and neck, liver or kidney cancer.

The chain joins TRBV12-5 to TRBJ2-1; D unclear. The ends were cut back, 4 bases at V and 9 bases at J, with 16 bases in the middle. The CDR3 is 14 amino acids. Germline V gene data show CDR1 as LGHNT and CDR2 as FRNRAP. DNA for the CDR3: TGTGCTAGTGGTTCGGCGGCGGCCCCTCCTGAGCAGTTCTTC. Protein sequence: CASGSAAAPPEQFF.

V gene TRBV4-1 combines with J gene TRBJ1-1; the match to TRBD1 covers 8 bases. Germline V lookup: CDR1 MGHRA, CDR2 YSYEKL. This CDR3 contains 14 residues. J gave up 5 bases and V 2 bases, and 4 bases lay outside the gene matches. CDR3 coding DNA: TGCGCCAGCAGCCAACAGGGGGCGCGGACTGAAGCTTTCTTT. Its translation: CASSQQGARTEAFF.

This chain connects TRBV27 to TRBJ2-3; 7 bases line up with TRBD1. With 5 bases clipped from V and 4 bases from J, the junction kept 12 bases outside the gene matches. Germline CDR1 is MNHEY and CDR2 is SMNVEV (reference sequence). This CDR3 has 16 amino acids. In nucleotides, the CDR3 is TGTGCCAGCAGTCCATTCCCCGACAGGGCTTCAGATACGCAGTATTTT. As protein: CASSPFPDRASDTQYF.

This clone has only one observation. The chain recombines TRBV11-3 with TRBJ2-2; D is unresolved. The CDR3 covers 13 residues. In germline, CDR1 is SGHNT, CDR2 YENEEA. V lost 5 bases and J 6 bases, leaving 10 bases between the germline ends. The CDR3 sequence: CASSPHVSGELFF. As DNA, the CDR3 is TGTGCCAGCAGCCCTCACGTCTCCGGGGAGCTGTTTTTT.

The chain employs TRBV30 and TRBJ2-5; D is possibly TRBD2 (6 bases). This CDR3 comprises 13 residues. With 4 bases removed from V and 5 bases from J, the gap between germline ends came to 14 bases. Germline V CDR1 and CDR2: GTSNPN, SVGIG (reference sequence). CDR3 coding DNA: TGTGCCTGGACCTCTTGGGGGGTGGAGACCCAGTACTTC. Protein: CAWTSWGVETQYF. Supplemented by reference TRBV30 and TRBJ2-5, the full variable domain reads SQTIHQWPATLVQPVGSPLSLECTVEGTSNPNLYWYRQAAGRGLQLLFYSVGIGQISSEVPQNLSASRPQDRQFILSSKKLLLSDSGFYLCAWTSWGVETQYFGPGTRLLVL.

The V gene is TRBV19, the J gene TRBJ1-1; 10 bases fit TRBD1. The CDR3 has 18 amino acids. V trimming: 5 bases; J trimming: 6 bases; junction bases outside the gene matches: 18. Germline CDR1 is LNHDA and CDR2 is SQIVND (reference sequence). CDR3 nucleotides: TGTGCCAGTAGTCCACCCGGGACAGGGGCGTTTTGGAGGTCTGAAGCTTTCTTT. Amino acid sequence: CASSPPGTGAFWRSEAFF.

The rearrangement uses TRBV7-6 and TRBJ2-1; 13 positions match TRBD2. Germline V gives CDR1 SGHVS, CDR2 FNYEAQ. V was pared by 4 bases and J by 12 bases, with 9 bases of the junction left unmatched. This CDR3 spans 15 amino acids. The CDR3 nucleotides are TGTGCCAGCAGCTCTACTAGCGGGGGGGCCCTAGGGCAGTTCTTC. This translates into CASSSTSGGALGQFF.

The rearrangement links TRBV6-5 to TRBJ2-7; perhaps D is TRBD1 or TRBD2 (5 bases each). Germline loops: CDR1 MNHEY, CDR2 SVGAGI. The CDR3 loop spans 15 amino acids. Trimming pared 2 bases from V and 7 bases from J, leaving 18 bases between. CDR3 DNA: TGTGCCAGCAGTTACCCCGGGGTAGGGGAGCAGGAGCAGTACTTC. This sequence encodes CASSYPGVGEQEQYF.

The CDR3, as DNA: TGCAGCGTTGATATTAGGGTGCGGGGGGTTGAGACCCAGTACTTC. Protein: CSVDIRVRGVETQYF. The chain combines TRBV29-1 with TRBJ2-5; TRBD2 aligns across 8 bases. V lost 3 bases, J lost 5 bases, and 11 bases stayed unmatched. The CDR3 is made up of 15 amino acids. Germline V gene data show CDR1 as SQVTM and CDR2 as ANQGSEA.

The rearrangement links TRBV2 to TRBJ2-3; unclear D gene. Trimming removed 1 base at V and 3 bases at J, with 11 bases between. The germline V gene has CDR1 SNHLY and CDR2 FYNNEI. The CDR3 is 15 residues long. The CDR3 region is CASSEGASTTDTQYF. In DNA form, the CDR3 reads TGTGCCAGCAGTGAAGGTGCCTCGACGACAGATACGCAGTATTTT.

This chain uses TRBV11-2 with TRBJ1-3; D is possibly TRBD1 (6 bases). V lost 5 bases to trimming and J lost 0 bases, with 20 bases between them. This CDR3 comprises 18 residues. Germline V lookup: CDR1 SGHAT, CDR2 FQNNGV. CDR3 protein: CASSLFGGRESSGNTIYF. The CDR3 DNA sequence: TGTGCCAGCAGCCTATTCGGGGGGCGGGAGAGCTCTGGAAACACCATATATTTT.

This clone was recorded once. V gene TRBV9 combines with J gene TRBJ2-3; D may correspond to TRBD1 or TRBD2 (5 bases each). The CDR3 loop spans 13 amino acids. Germline loops: CDR1 SGDLS, CDR2 YYNGEE. Trimming shortened V by 3 bases and J by 6 bases, and 11 bases separated the two germline ends. CDR3 in DNA: TGTGCCAGCAGCGAGCCGTGGGACGATACGCAGTATTTT. Protein sequence: CASSEPWDDTQYF.

The chain uses TRBV27 and TRBJ2-2; 8 bases are a match to TRBD2. The CDR3 runs 14 residues. The germline V gene has CDR1 MNHEY and CDR2 SMNVEV (reference sequence). After removal of 1 base from V and 6 bases from J, the junction contained 1 base not matched to a gene. The CDR3 is CASSLWRGAGELFF. The CDR3 DNA sequence: TGTGCCAGCAGTTTATGGCGGGGGGCCGGGGAGCTGTTTTTT.